The clone carrying this TCR beta chain was counted only a few times. Authors' processing steps: Reference gene primer amplification gave estimated nucleated cell counts. Generated by immunoSEQ multiplex PCR, the TCRdb table keeps only in-frame clones and is missing some. The V and J calls and clone size were taken over from that table, and D and trimming were inferred from the DNA. The repertoire holds 300,000 to 350,000 clones, approximately 89% seen once, with around 4.6% in the top ten. Two negative PCRs, clearance, or symptom resolution characterized the recovered Cohort 3 donors. The sample originates from a study of blood T cell repertoires in COVID-19. Study-wide background: The analysed material was cDNA or gDNA that came from T cells, B-cell-depleted T cells, or PBMCs.

Germline V gene data show CDR1 as KGHSH and CDR2 as LQKENI. CDR3 length: 17 residues. V was trimmed by 5 bases and J by 8 bases, leaving 27 bases between them. This sequence was found in a man aged 25 to 45 who had recovered from COVID-19. Sequenced sample: PBMCs or T cells enriched from blood (not recorded which). The V gene is TRBV18, the J gene TRBJ1-2; possible D gene TRBD1, 5 bases. Here the CDR3 reads CASSASGTAAVEGGYTF. The CDR3 coding sequence is TGTGCCAGCTCAGCCTCCGGGACGGCGGCCGTGGAGGGAGGCTACACCTTC.